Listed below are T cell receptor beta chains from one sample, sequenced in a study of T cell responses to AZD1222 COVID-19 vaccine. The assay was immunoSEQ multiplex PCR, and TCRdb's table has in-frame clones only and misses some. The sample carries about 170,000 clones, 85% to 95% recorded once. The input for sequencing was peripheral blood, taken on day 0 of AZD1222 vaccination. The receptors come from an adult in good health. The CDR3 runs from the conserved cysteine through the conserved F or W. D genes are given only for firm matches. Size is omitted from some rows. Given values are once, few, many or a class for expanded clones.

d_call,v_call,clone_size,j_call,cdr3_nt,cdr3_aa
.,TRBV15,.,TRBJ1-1,TGTGCCACCAGCACCCCCGTACAGAATGAGGAAGCTTTCTTT,CATSTPVQNEEAFF
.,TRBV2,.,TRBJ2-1,TGTGCCAGCAGTCCACCAGGGAGATACAGCTCCTACAATGAGCAGTTCTTC,CASSPPGRYSSYNEQFF
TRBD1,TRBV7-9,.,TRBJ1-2,TGTGCCAGCAGGGGGACAGGAATTCTCTATGGCTACACCTTC,CASRGTGILYGYTF
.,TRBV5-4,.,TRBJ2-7,TGTGCCAGCAGCTCGAAGGGGGGCCACCTTATTGGGCCTTCCTACGAGCAGTACTTC,CASSSKGGHLIGPSYEQYF
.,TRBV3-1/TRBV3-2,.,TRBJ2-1,TGTGCCAGCAGTCGGGACCCCCGAGGAGCCTCCTACAATGAGCAGTTCTTC,CASSRDPRGASYNEQFF
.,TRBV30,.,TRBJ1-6,TGTGCCTGGAGGGGCCAAAGGTCTTCACCCCTCCACTTT,CAWRGQRSSPLHF
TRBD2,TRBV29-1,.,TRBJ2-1,TGCAGCGTTGTTAGGCTAGCGGGAGACAATGAGCAGTTCTTC,CSVVRLAGDNEQFF
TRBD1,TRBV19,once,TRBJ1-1,TGTGCCAGTAGTTACGACAGGGCAGCATTATCGAACACTGAAGCTTTCTTT,CASSYDRAALSNTEAFF
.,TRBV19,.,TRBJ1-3,TGTGCCAGTAGTATAGCGGGCGTTCGAAACACCATATATTTT,CASSIAGVRNTIYF
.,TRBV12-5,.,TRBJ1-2,TGTGCTAGTGGTATAGACAGCTATGGCTACACCTTC,CASGIDSYGYTF
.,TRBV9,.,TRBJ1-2,TGTGCCAGCAGCGGCACCCTCCGGGGAGAGCAGGGGTATGGCTACACCTTC,CASSGTLRGEQGYGYTF
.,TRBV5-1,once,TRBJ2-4,TGCGCCAGCAGCTTGGTTCTGGGGAGGTACATTCAGTACTTC,CASSLVLGRYIQYF
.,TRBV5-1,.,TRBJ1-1,TGCGCCAGCAGCCAAGGCCGCACGGGCACTGAAGCTTTCTTT,CASSQGRTGTEAFF
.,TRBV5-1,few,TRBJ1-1,TGCGCCAGCAGCTCCTCGGATACCCCTACCGCTTTCTTT,CASSSSDTPTAFF
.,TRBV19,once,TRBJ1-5,TGTGCCAGTAGTATAGCGGGGAATCAGCCCCAGCATTTT,CASSIAGNQPQHF
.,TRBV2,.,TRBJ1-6,TGTGCCAGCAGTGAGTTTGAGAGATATAATTCACCCCTCCACTTT,CASSEFERYNSPLHF
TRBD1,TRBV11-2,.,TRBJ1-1,TGTGCCAGCAGCTGGGGGACAGGGGGAACTGAAGCTTTCTTT,CASSWGTGGTEAFF
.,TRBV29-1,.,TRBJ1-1,TGCAGCGTTGCCGGGCCTATTAAGAACGGTGAAGCTTTCTTT,CSVAGPIKNGEAFF
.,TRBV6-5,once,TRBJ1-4,TGTGCCAGCCGGGACACCGGTTGGAGTGAAAAACTGTTTTTT,CASRDTGWSEKLFF
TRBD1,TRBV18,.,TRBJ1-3,TGTGCCAGCTCACCCGGACAGGGCTATTCTGGAAACACCATATATTTT,CASSPGQGYSGNTIYF
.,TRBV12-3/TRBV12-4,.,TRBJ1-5,TGTGCCAGCAGTTGGGCCGTCAAGCAGCCCCAGCATTTT,CASSWAVKQPQHF
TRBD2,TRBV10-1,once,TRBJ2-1,TGCGCCAGCAGTGAGCTGGGACTAGCGGAAAATGAGCAGTTCTTC,CASSELGLAENEQFF
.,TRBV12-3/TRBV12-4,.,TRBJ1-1,TGTGCCAGCAGCCTGACAAGGAACACTGAAGCTTTCTTT,CASSLTRNTEAFF
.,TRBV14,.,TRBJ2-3,TGTGCCAGCAGCCAAGTCGGGCGGGGAAGCACAGATACGCAGTATTTT,CASSQVGRGSTDTQYF
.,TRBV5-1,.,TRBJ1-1,TGCGCCAGCAGCTCTCAGTCGCCAATGACTGAAGCTTTCTTT,CASSSQSPMTEAFF
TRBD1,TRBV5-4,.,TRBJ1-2,TGTGCCAGCAGCCCCACAGGGGTTTATGGCTACACCTTC,CASSPTGVYGYTF
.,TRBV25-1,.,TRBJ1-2,TGTGCCAGCAGTTTCCAGGGTGGCTACACCTTC,CASSFQGGYTF
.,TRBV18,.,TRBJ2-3,TGTGCCAGCTCACCACGGGACTCCCTCGATACGCAGTATTTT,CASSPRDSLDTQYF
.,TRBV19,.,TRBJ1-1,TGTGCCAGTAGTCCCCAGGGAGCCACTGAAGCTTTCTTT,CASSPQGATEAFF
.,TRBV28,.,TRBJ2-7,TGTGCCAGCACCAGGACAGTGGTCAACGAGCAGTACTTC,CASTRTVVNEQYF